This TCR beta chain comes out of a study of blood T cell repertoires in COVID-19. From germline, CDR1 is MNHEY and CDR2 SMNVEV (reference sequence). The V and J ends lost 5 bases and 4 bases, in that order; junction bases with no gene match: 14. This CDR3 region has 17 residues. Authors' processing steps: Estimation of nucleated cell counts was performed using reference gene primer amplification. Sequencing was performed with immunoSEQ multiplex PCR; in TCRdb, only in-frame clones are kept and a portion is missing. That table supplies the V and J calls and clone size; D and trimming were determined from the DNA. This repertoire shows 150,000 to 200,000 clones, roughly 89% found once; its top ten account for 3% to 3.5%. Cohorts were assigned according to the clinical history that participants reported.

Sequencing used PBMCs or T cells enriched from blood (not recorded which). The sequence derives from a woman in her 30s who had been exposed to COVID-19. The chain recombines TRBV27 with TRBJ1-2; the match to TRBD1 covers 9 bases. The CDR3 nucleotides read TGTGCCAGCAGTCCTAGGACAGGGGACGTTTTTGTCTATGGCTACACCTTC. Its translation is CASSPRTGDVFVYGYTF.